Reported below is one TCR beta chain. What it binds is not known. The treatment denotes: oral pan-JAK inhibitor, 5-10 mg twice daily. Sorted out of PBMCs were CD4+ T cells and CD8+ T cells. This entry belongs to a study of CD8+ T cells in alopecia areata. Overall study results and limits: Scalp and blood retained many expanded lesional clones during tofacitinib. Normal skin's resident alphabeta T cells are also sequenced in scalp samples. For patients receiving tofacitinib, scalp clonality and expanded CD8+ clones among the top 100 significantly decreased.

The sequencing template was cDNA reverse transcribed from extracted RNA. Produced via immunoSEQ multiplex PCR; TCRdb's table is partial and in-frame only. The table has 250,000 to 350,000 clones, around 64% seen once; the top ten hold roughly 0.93%. This TCR was recovered from a human donor with alopecia areata. Specimen: CD4+ T cells sorted from blood, collected at week 52, from a patient treated with tofacitinib.

Here the CDR3 DNA reads TGTGCCAGCAGCTTAGCAGGGACAGGAAACAATGAGCAGTTCTTC. Its protein product is CASSLAGTGNNEQFF. The V and J genes are TRBV7-6 and TRBJ2-1; TRBD1 aligns across 8 bases. Unmatched junction bases numbered 3, after V lost 0 bases and J lost 5 bases. The CDR3 has 15 amino acids. CDR1 is SGHVS and CDR2 is FNYEAQ in the germline V gene.